This TCR beta chain stems from a study of blood T cell repertoires in COVID-19. Turning to the study itself: Samples taken during acute and convalescent COVID-19 were collected in the United States, Italy and Spain. In each case, the material was cDNA or gDNA derived from T cells, B-cell-depleted T cells, or PBMCs.

Authors' analysis steps: From reference gene primer amplification, estimates of nucleated cell counts were derived. Sequencing used immunoSEQ multiplex PCR; TCRdb keeps in-frame clones, though not all of them. V, J and clone size derive from that table, while D and trimming were established from the DNA sequence. The sample has approximately 82,000 clones; around four fifths are singletons. Germline values: CDR1 GTSNPN, CDR2 SVGIG (reference sequence). The CDR3 is 19 amino acids. The J segment lost 3 bases and the V segment lost 5 bases, leaving 21 bases of the junction unmatched. The J gene is TRBJ2-1, the V gene TRBV30; 8 bases fit TRBD1. This sequence was found in a woman in her sixties with acute or convalescent COVID-19. The sample comprised peripheral blood. The DNA of the CDR3 is TGTGCCTGGGGAGCCCCCGGACAGGGCCGCTCTATTCTCTACAATGAGCAGTTCTTC. Amino acids: CAWGAPGQGRSILYNEQFF.